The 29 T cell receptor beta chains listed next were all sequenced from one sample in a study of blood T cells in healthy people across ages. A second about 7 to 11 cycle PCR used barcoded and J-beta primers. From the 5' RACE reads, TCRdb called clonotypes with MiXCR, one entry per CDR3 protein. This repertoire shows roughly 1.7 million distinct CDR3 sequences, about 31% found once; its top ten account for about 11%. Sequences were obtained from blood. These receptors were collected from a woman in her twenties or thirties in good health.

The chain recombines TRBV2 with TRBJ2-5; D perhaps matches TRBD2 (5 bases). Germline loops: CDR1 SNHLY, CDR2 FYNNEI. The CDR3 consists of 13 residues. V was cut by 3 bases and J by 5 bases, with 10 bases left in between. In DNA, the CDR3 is TGTGCCAGCAGTGACAGCTGGAGGGAGACCCAGTACTTC. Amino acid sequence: CASSDSWRETQYF. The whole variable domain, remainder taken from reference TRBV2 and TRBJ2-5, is EPEVTQTPSHQVTQMGQEVILRCVPISNHLYFYWYRQILGQKVEFLVSFYNNEISEKSEIFDDQFSVERPDGSNFTLKIRSTKLEDSAMYFCASSDSWRETQYFGPGTRLLVL.

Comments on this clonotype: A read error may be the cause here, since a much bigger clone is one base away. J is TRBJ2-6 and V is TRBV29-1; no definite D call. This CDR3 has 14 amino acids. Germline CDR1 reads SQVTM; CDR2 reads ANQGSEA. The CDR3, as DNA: TGCAGCGTTGAGATGGGCACTGGGGACAACGTCCTGACTTTC. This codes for CSVEMGTGDNVLTF.

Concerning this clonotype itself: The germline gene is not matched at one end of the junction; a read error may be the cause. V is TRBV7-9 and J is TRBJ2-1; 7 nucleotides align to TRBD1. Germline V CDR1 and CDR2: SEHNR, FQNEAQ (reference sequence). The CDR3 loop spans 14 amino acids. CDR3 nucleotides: TGTACCAGCAGCCCGCCGACAGGGCGATCATCATTGTTCTTC. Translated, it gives CTSSPPTGRSSLFF.

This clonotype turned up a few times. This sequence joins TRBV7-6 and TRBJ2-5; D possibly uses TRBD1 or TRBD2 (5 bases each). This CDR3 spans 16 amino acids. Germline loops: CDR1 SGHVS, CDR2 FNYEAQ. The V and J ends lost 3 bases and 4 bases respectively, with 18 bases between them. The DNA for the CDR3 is TGTGCCAGCAGCTTGGGGACCGACTTGATGGGAGAGACCCAGTACTTC. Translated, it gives CASSLGTDLMGETQYF.

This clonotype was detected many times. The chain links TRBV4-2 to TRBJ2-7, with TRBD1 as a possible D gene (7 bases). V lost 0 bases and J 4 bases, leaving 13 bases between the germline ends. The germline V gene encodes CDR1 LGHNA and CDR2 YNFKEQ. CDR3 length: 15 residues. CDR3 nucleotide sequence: TGTGCCAGCAGCCAAGACGGGGCAGGGGGGTACGAGCAGTACTTC. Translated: CASSQDGAGGYEQYF.

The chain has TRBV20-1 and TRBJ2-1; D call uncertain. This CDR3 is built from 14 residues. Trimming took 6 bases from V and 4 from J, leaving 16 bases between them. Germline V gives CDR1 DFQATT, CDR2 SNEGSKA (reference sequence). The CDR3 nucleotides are TGCAGTGCCTCCCCCTCCCGGGTTTACAATGAGCAGTTCTTC. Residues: CSASPSRVYNEQFF.

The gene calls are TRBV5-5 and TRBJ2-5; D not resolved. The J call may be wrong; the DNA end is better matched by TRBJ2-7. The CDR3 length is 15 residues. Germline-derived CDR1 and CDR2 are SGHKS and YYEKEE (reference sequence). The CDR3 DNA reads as TGTGCCAGCCGCCTCGGAGCGCGATTAGACTACGAGCAGTACTTC. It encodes CASRLGARLDYEQYF.

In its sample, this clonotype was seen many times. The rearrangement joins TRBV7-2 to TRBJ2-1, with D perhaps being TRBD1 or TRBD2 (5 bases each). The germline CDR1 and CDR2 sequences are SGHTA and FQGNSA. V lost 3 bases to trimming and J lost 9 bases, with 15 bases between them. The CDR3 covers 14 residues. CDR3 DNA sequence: TGTGCCAGCAGCTTTGTCGGGGCGACACCTGAGCAGTTCTTC. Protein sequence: CASSFVGATPEQFF.

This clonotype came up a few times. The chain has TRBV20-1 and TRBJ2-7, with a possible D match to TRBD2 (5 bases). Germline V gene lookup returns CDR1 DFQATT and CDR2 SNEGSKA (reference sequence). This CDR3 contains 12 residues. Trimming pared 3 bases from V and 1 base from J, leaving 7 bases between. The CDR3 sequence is CSARTTSYEQYF. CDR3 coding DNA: TGCAGTGCTAGGACTACTTCCTACGAGCAGTACTTC.

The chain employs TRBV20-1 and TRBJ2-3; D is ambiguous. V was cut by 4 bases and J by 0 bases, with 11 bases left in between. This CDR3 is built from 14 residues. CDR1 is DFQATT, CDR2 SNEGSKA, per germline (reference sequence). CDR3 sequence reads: CSAMQASSTDTQYF. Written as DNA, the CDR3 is TGCAGTGCTATGCAGGCTTCTAGCACAGATACGCAGTATTTT.

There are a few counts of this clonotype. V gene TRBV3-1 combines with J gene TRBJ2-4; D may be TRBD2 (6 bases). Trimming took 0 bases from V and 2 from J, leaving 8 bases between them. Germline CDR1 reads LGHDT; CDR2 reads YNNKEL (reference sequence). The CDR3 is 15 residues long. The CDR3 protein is CASSQEGGTKNIQYF. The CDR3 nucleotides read TGTGCCAGCAGCCAAGAAGGCGGGACCAAAAACATTCAGTACTTC.

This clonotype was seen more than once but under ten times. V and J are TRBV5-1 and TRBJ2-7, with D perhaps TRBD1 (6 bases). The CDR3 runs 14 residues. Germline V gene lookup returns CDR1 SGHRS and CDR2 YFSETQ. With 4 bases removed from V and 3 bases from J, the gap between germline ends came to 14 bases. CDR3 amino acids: CASSPYWDNYEQYF. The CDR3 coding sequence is TGCGCCAGCAGCCCTTATTGGGACAACTACGAGCAGTACTTC. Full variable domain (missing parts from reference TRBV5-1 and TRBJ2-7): KAGVTQTPRYLIKTRGQQVTLSCSPISGHRSVSWYQQTPGQGLQFLFEYFSETQRNKGNFPGRFSGRQFSNSRSEMNVSTLELGDSALYLCASSPYWDNYEQYFGPGTRLTVT.

The CDR3, as DNA: TGCGCCAGCAGCCCGGTAGCGGGGATGGACTACGAGCAGTACTTC. Its protein product is CASSPVAGMDYEQYF. The chain carries TRBV4-1 and TRBJ2-7; the match to TRBD2 covers 8 bases. Unmatched junction bases numbered 8, after V lost 4 bases and J lost 3 bases. There are 15 residues in the CDR3. Germline loops: CDR1 MGHRA, CDR2 YSYEKL.

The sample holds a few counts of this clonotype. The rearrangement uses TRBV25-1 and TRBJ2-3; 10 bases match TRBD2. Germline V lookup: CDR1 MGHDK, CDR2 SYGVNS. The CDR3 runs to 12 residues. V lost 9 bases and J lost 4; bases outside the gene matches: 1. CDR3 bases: TGTGCCAGTAGCGGGGGGCCAGATACGCAGTATTTT. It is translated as CASSGGPDTQYF.

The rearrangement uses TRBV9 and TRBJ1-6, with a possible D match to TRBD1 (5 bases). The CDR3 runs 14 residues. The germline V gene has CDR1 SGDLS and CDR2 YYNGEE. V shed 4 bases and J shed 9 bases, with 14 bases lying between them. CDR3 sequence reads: CASSTGGEGSPLHF. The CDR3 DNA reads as TGTGCCAGCAGCACCGGGGGAGAGGGTTCACCCCTCCACTTT.

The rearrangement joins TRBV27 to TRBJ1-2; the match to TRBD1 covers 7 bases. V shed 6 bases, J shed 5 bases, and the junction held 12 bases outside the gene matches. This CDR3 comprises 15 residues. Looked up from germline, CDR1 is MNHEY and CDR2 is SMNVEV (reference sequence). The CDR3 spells CASSLRGTALYGYTF. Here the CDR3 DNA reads TGTGCCAGCAGCCTTCGAGGGACAGCCCTATATGGCTACACCTTC.

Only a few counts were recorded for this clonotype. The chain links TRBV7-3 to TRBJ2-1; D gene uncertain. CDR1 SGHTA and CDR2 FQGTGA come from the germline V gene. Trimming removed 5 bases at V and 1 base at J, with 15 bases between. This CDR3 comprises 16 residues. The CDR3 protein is CASSLFGGNSYNEQFF. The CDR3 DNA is TGTGCCAGCAGCCTCTTCGGCGGCAATTCCTACAATGAGCAGTTCTTC.

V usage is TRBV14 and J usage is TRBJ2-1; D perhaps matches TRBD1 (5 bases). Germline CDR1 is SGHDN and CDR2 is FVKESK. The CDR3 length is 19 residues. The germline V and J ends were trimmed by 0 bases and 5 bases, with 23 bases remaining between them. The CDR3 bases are TGTGCCAGCAGCCAAGATTTAGGGGTTGGTAACTTTCTAAACAATGAGCAGTTCTTC. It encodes CASSQDLGVGNFLNNEQFF.

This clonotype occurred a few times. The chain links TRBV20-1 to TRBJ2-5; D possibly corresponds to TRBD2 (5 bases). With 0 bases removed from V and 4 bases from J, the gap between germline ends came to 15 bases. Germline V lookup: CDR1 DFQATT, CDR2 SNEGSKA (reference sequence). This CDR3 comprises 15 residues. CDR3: CSARDGLHPGETQYF. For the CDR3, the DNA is TGCAGTGCTAGAGATGGACTGCACCCCGGAGAGACCCAGTACTTC.

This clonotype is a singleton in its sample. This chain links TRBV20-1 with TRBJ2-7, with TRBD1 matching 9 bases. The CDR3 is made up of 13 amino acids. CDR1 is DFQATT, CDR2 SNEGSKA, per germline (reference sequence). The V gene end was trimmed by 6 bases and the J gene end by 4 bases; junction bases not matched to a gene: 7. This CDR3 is CSAQGQGVYEQYF. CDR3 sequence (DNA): TGCAGTGCCCAGGGACAGGGAGTATACGAGCAGTACTTC.

CDR3: CASSVGDSEEQFF. DNA of the CDR3: TGTGCCAGCAGCGTAGGGGATAGCGAGGAGCAGTTCTTC. This sequence joins TRBV9 and TRBJ2-1, with D perhaps TRBD2 (5 bases). The CDR3 runs to 13 residues. Germline CDR1 reads SGDLS; CDR2 reads YYNGEE. V was shortened by 0 bases and J by 10 bases, with 11 bases between the two germline ends.

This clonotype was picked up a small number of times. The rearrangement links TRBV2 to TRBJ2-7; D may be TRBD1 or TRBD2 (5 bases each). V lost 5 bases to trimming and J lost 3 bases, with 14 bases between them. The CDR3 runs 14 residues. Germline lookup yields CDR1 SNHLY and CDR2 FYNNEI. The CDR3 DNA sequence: TGTGCCAGCAGTCCTGGGACCGATAACTACGAGCAGTACTTC. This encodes CASSPGTDNYEQYF.

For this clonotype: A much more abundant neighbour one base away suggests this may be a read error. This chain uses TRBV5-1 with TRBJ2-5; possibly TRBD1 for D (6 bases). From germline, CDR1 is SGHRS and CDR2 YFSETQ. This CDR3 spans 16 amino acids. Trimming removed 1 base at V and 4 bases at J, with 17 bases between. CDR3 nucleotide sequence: TGCGCCAGCAGCTTGAGTGGACAGCCAATACGAGAGACCCAGTACTTC. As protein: CASSLSGQPIRETQYF.

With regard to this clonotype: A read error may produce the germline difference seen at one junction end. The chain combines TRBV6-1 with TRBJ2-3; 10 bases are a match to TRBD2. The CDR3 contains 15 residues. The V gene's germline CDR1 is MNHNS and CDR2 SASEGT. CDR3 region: CAGSDKRGGLRTQYF. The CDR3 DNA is TGTGCCGGCAGTGATAAGCGGGGGGGGCTGCGTACGCAGTATTTT.

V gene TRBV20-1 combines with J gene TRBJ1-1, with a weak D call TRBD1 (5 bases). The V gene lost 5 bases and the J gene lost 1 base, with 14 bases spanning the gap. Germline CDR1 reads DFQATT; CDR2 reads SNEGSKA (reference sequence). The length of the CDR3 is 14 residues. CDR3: CSAPNLGENTEAFF. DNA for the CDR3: TGCAGTGCTCCCAACTTGGGGGAGAACACTGAAGCTTTCTTT.

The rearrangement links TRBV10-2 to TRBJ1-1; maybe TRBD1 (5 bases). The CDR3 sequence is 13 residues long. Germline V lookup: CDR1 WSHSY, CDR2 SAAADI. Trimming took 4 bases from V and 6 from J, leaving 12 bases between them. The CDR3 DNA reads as TGCGCCAGCAGTGGTGCAGGGACCGCTGAAGCTTTCTTT. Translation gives CASSGAGTAEAFF.

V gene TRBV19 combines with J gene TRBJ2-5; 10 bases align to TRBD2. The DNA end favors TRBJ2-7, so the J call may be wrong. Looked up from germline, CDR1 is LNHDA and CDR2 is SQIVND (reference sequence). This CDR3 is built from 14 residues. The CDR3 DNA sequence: TGTGCCAGTAAGTCTGGGACTAGCGACTACGAGCAGTACTTC. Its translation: CASKSGTSDYEQYF.

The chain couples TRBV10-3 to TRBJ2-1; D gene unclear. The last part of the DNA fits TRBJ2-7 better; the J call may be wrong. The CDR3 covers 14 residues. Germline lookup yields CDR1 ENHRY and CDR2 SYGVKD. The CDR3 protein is CAISDASRATEQYF. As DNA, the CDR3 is TGTGCCATCAGTGATGCGAGTCGGGCAACAGAGCAGTACTTC.

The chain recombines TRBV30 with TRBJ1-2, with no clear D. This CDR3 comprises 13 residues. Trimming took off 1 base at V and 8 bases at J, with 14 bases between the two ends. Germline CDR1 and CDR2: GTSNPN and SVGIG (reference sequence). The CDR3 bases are TGTGCCTGGAGTGGTGCCGGCTGGGAGGGCTACACCTTC. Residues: CAWSGAGWEGYTF.